This T cell receptor beta chain was documented in a study of control samples from healthy donors and cancer patients. Profiling relied on immunoSEQ multiplex PCR, and the TCRdb table lists in-frame clones only, not all of them. The table has about 140,000 clones, around 88% seen once. This clone showed up just a few times. This CDR3 is 12 amino acids long. V was clipped by 7 bases and J by 2 bases, with 7 bases between them. Germline lookup yields CDR1 SGDLS and CDR2 YYNGEE. Sequencing input: blood. The receptor's source is a man younger than 35 in good health. This rearrangement joins TRBV9 to TRBJ1-5; D remains unclear. CDR3 nucleotide sequence: TGTGCCAGCTCCATGGGCAATCAGCCCCAGCATTTT. Amino acid sequence: CASSMGNQPQHF. Full variable domain (missing parts from reference TRBV9 and TRBJ1-5): DSGVTQTPKHLITATGQRVTLRCSPRSGDLSVYWYQQSLDQGLQFLIQYYNGEERAKGNILERFSAQQFPDLHSELNLSSLELGDSALYFCASSMGNQPQHFGDGTRLSIL.